The clone carrying this TCR beta chain has just a few counts. Produced via immunoSEQ multiplex PCR; TCRdb's table is partial and in-frame only. The repertoire has 9,000 to 15,000 clones, about 77% of them found once; the top ten carry approximately 11%. The CDR3 is made up of 14 amino acids. Per the germline V gene, CDR1 is SGDLS and CDR2 is YYNGEE. V lost 4 bases, J lost 8 bases, and 9 bases stayed unmatched. Ipilimumab, 1 mg/kg, started 14 to 28 days after autologous transplant. These data are taken from a study of ipilimumab plus nivolumab after autologous stem cell transplantation. Turning to the study itself: The myeloma group: high-risk transplant-naive, or relapse within 3 years after first autologous transplant.

This rearrangement joins TRBV9 to TRBJ2-1; TRBD1 agrees at 7 bases. The sequenced sample was PBMCs, obtained in a trial of ipilimumab plus nivolumab as post-transplant consolidation. The TCR comes from a male donor with multiple myeloma. This CDR3 reads CASSPTTGSYEQFF. For the CDR3, the DNA is TGTGCCAGCAGCCCGACGACAGGGAGTTATGAGCAGTTCTTC.